The 27 T cell receptor beta chains below were found in one sample sequenced in a study of blood T cell repertoires in COVID-19. Clones were sequenced by immunoSEQ multiplex PCR, and TCRdb holds only the in-frame ones, with some missing. The sample has under 100,000 clones, 65% to 85% seen once; the top ten hold roughly 23%. Material: peripheral blood. The receptors derive from an elderly man with active or convalescent COVID-19.

The rearrangement links TRBV5-1 to TRBJ1-2; D is possibly TRBD1 (5 bases). Germline CDR1 SGHRS, CDR2 YFSETQ. The CDR3 sequence is 14 residues long. Trimming pared 7 bases from V and 0 bases from J, leaving 13 bases between. The CDR3 loop reads CASHPGGTNYGYTF. The DNA of the CDR3 is TGCGCCAGCCACCCTGGGGGGACTAACTATGGCTACACCTTC.

J is TRBJ2-3 and V is TRBV5-1, with a weak D call TRBD1 (6 bases). Germline CDR1 reads SGHRS; CDR2 reads YFSETQ. The CDR3 extends over 14 amino acids. The V end lost 0 bases, the J end lost 6 bases, and 11 bases lay between the germline ends. CDR3 protein: CASSLEGTGDTQYF. CDR3 bases: TGCGCCAGCAGCTTGGAGGGAACAGGGGATACGCAGTATTTT.

The V call is TRBV3-1 (or the pseudogene TRBV3-2), the J call TRBJ1-3; D uncertain. The CDR3 is 15 residues long. V was clipped by 1 base and J by 4 bases, with 11 bases between them. Germline-derived CDR1 and CDR2 are LGHDT and YNNKEL (reference sequence). CDR3 loop: CASSQVASGGNTIYF. The DNA of the CDR3 is TGTGCCAGCAGCCAAGTAGCGAGCGGCGGAAACACCATATATTTT.

This chain uses TRBV6-2 or TRBV6-3 with TRBJ2-5; 8 positions agree with TRBD2. The length of the CDR3 is 16 residues. Trimming at V came to 2 bases and at J to 2 bases, leaving 7 bases not matched to a gene. Per germline, CDR1 MNHEY and CDR2 SVGEGT. The CDR3, as DNA: TGTGCCAGCAGTTACCCGCGGGGGGACACTCAAGAGACCCAGTACTTC. Translating gives CASSYPRGDTQETQYF.

This chain connects TRBV5-1 to TRBJ2-7; 8 nucleotides align to TRBD2. The V and J ends lost 0 bases and 6 bases, in that order; junction bases with no gene match: 8. Germline V lookup: CDR1 SGHRS, CDR2 YFSETQ. This CDR3 contains 15 residues. In nucleotides, the CDR3 is TGCGCCAGCAGCTTGGCCGGGGGGGTACGTATCGAGCAGTACTTC. It specifies CASSLAGGVRIEQYF.

This chain connects TRBV7-3 to TRBJ2-3; D may be TRBD2 (7 bases). The CDR3 length is 16 residues. V gave up 5 bases and J gave up 6 bases, with 21 bases separating them. Per the germline V gene, CDR1 is SGHTA and CDR2 is FQGTGA. The CDR3 nucleotides read TGTGCCAGCAGCCCGGAGGGGAGGGGGGGCAAGGATACGCAGTATTTT. Amino acid sequence: CASSPEGRGGKDTQYF. The full variable domain, in which reference TRBV7-3 and TRBJ2-3 provide the parts outside the CDR3, is GAGVSQTPSNKVTEKGKYVELRCDPISGHTALYWYRQSLGQGPEFLIYFQGTGAADDSGLPNDRFFAVRPEGSVSTLKIQRTERGDSAVYLCASSPEGRGGKDTQYFGPGTRLTVL.

The genes are TRBV18 and TRBJ2-7; 9 nucleotides align to TRBD1. This CDR3 region has 14 residues. The trim removed 4 bases at V and 7 bases at J, leaving 8 bases unmatched. The germline CDR1 and CDR2 sequences are KGHSH and LQKENI. The CDR3 sequence is CASSLLQGAGEQYF. In DNA, the CDR3 is TGTGCCAGCTCACTTCTACAGGGGGCAGGGGAGCAGTACTTC.

The rearrangement joins TRBV5-1 to TRBJ2-5; possible D gene TRBD2, 5 bases. Germline CDR1 reads SGHRS; CDR2 reads YFSETQ. This CDR3 spans 14 amino acids. V gave up 7 bases and J gave up 1 base, with 14 bases separating them. CDR3 amino acids: CASYSGRTQETQYF. CDR3 DNA: TGCGCCAGCTACAGCGGCAGGACCCAAGAGACCCAGTACTTC.

The chain uses TRBV5-8 and TRBJ1-5, with D possibly being TRBD1 (6 bases). CDR3 length equals 15 residues. The germline V and J ends were trimmed by 2 bases and 7 bases, with 16 bases remaining between them. CDR1 and CDR2 (germline): SGHTS, YDEGEE. The DNA of the CDR3 is TGTGCCAGCAGCTTCCGAGGGGACACTAGGCAGCCCCAGCATTTT. Its protein product is CASSFRGDTRQPQHF. The full variable domain, completed using reference TRBV5-8 and TRBJ1-5, is EAGVTQSPTHLIKTRGQQATLRCSPISGHTSVYWYQQALGLGLQFLLWYDEGEERNRGNFPPRFSGRQFPNYSSELNVNALELEDSALYLCASSFRGDTRQPQHFGDGTRLSIL.

The chain employs TRBV3-1 (or the pseudogene TRBV3-2) and TRBJ2-1, with D perhaps TRBD1 (6 bases). Trimming took 2 bases from V and 4 from J, leaving 12 bases between them. Per the germline V gene, CDR1 is LGHDT and CDR2 is YNNKEL (reference sequence). The CDR3 runs to 15 residues. The CDR3 sequence: CASSQTGTLYNEQFF. The CDR3 bases are TGTGCCAGCAGCCAAACCGGGACACTTTACAATGAGCAGTTCTTC.

In its sample, this clone was seen many times. J is TRBJ2-1 and V is TRBV27; 10 nucleotides line up with TRBD2. The CDR3 has 16 amino acids. CDR1 is MNHEY, CDR2 SMNVEV, per germline (reference sequence). The V segment lost 5 bases and the J segment 2 bases; nucleotides outside the gene matches: 6. The CDR3 region is CASSEDTSGAYNEQFF. The CDR3 region has the DNA TGTGCCAGCAGTGAGGACACTAGCGGGGCCTACAATGAGCAGTTCTTC.

The chain couples TRBV7-3 to TRBJ2-3; 8 nucleotides align to TRBD1. Per the germline V gene, CDR1 is SGHTA and CDR2 is FQGTGA. The CDR3 has 15 residues. The trim removed 5 bases at V and 4 bases at J, leaving 8 bases unmatched. Written as DNA, the CDR3 is TGTGCCAGCAGCCCCTACAGGGGGACGGCAGATACGCAGTATTTT. Its protein is CASSPYRGTADTQYF.

V is TRBV11-3 and J is TRBJ2-1, with 8 bases matching TRBD1. This CDR3 has 15 residues. Germline V gives CDR1 SGHNT, CDR2 YENEEA. The junction had 10 bases not matched to a gene; V was cut back by 3 bases and J by 9 bases. CDR3 amino acids: CASSFRTGQIGEQFF. CDR3 coding DNA: TGTGCCAGCAGCTTCCGGACAGGGCAAATAGGTGAGCAGTTCTTC.

This clone was counted once. This rearrangement joins TRBV6-5 to TRBJ1-1; D remains ambiguous. Germline V gives CDR1 MNHEY, CDR2 SVGAGI. This CDR3 contains 13 residues. Trimming shortened V by 4 bases and J by 7 bases, and 13 bases separated the two germline ends. CDR3 coding DNA: TGTGCCAGCAGTTTTAGGCAGGCCTTTGAAGCTTTCTTT. It encodes CASSFRQAFEAFF.

The chain uses TRBV7-9 and TRBJ1-1; the D gene is possibly TRBD1 (6 bases). The CDR3 totals 15 residues. Germline V gene data show CDR1 as SEHNR and CDR2 as FQNEAQ (reference sequence). V dropped 5 bases and J dropped 5 bases, with 18 bases sitting between them. The CDR3 loop is CASSRAGGLGTEAFF. For the CDR3, the DNA is TGTGCCAGCAGCCGTGCTGGGGGCCTGGGGACTGAAGCTTTCTTT.

The rearrangement joins TRBV2 to TRBJ2-3; tentatively, D is TRBD2 (5 bases). The CDR3 spans 16 residues. The germline CDR1 and CDR2 sequences are SNHLY and FYNNEI. The germline V and J ends were trimmed by 6 bases and 5 bases, with 21 bases remaining between them. The CDR3 protein is CASRRLGQDGGDTQYF. CDR3 bases: TGTGCCAGCAGACGTCTAGGGCAGGACGGAGGAGATACGCAGTATTTT. The variable domain in full, with the rest retrieved from reference TRBV2 and TRBJ2-3, is EPEVTQTPSHQVTQMGQEVILRCVPISNHLYFYWYRQILGQKVEFLVSFYNNEISEKSEIFDDQFSVERPDGSNFTLKIRSTKLEDSAMYFCASRRLGQDGGDTQYFGPGTRLTVL.

The chain carries TRBV5-1 and TRBJ1-2; D possibly corresponds to TRBD1 (5 bases). V dropped 0 bases and J dropped 7 bases, with 16 bases sitting between them. Germline assignment: CDR1 SGHRS and CDR2 YFSETQ. This CDR3 spans 15 amino acids. This chain's CDR3 is CASSLGGRDGRGYTF. The DNA for the CDR3 is TGCGCCAGCAGCTTGGGCGGGAGGGACGGACGTGGCTACACCTTC.

The chain has TRBV19 and TRBJ2-3; the D is unclear. This CDR3 is built from 13 residues. The ends were cut back, 3 bases at V and 1 base at J, with 5 bases in the middle. CDR1 and CDR2 from the germline V gene are LNHDA and SQIVND (reference sequence). The chain's CDR3 is CASSMSGTDTQYF. The CDR3, as DNA: TGTGCCAGTAGTATGAGTGGCACAGATACGCAGTATTTT. Filled out from reference TRBV19 and TRBJ2-3, the complete variable domain reads DGGITQSPKYLFRKEGQNVTLSCEQNLNHDAMYWYRQDPGQGLRLIYYSQIVNDFQKGDIAEGYSVSREKKESFPLTVTSAQKNPTAFYLCASSMSGTDTQYFGPGTRLTVL.

The CDR3 protein is CASSNRKANEKLFF. CDR3 nucleotide sequence: TGTGCCAGTAGCAACAGAAAGGCTAATGAAAAACTGTTTTTT. The V call is TRBV19, the J call TRBJ1-4; D gene uncertain. This CDR3 spans 14 amino acids. Germline V gene lookup returns CDR1 LNHDA and CDR2 SQIVND (reference sequence). The V end lost 6 bases, the J end lost 3 bases, and 11 bases lay between the germline ends.

The J gene is TRBJ2-7, the V gene TRBV25-1, with 8 positions matching TRBD1. V shed 6 bases and J 1 base; nucleotides not matched to a gene: 11. This CDR3 is built from 16 residues. Germline V gene data show CDR1 as MGHDK and CDR2 as SYGVNS. CDR3 nucleotides: TGTGCCAGCAGGGCGAGTGGACAGGGAAGGTCCTACGAGCAGTACTTC. It encodes CASRASGQGRSYEQYF.

This clone has only a few counts. V usage is TRBV4-1 and J usage is TRBJ1-3; 9 nucleotides agree with TRBD1. Germline loops: CDR1 MGHRA, CDR2 YSYEKL. V was clipped by 4 bases and J by 0 bases; unmatched bases: 7. This CDR3 comprises 17 residues. CDR3 region: CASSLRGQGSSGNTIYF. For the CDR3, the DNA is TGCGCCAGCAGCCTCCGCGGACAGGGGTCCTCTGGAAACACCATATATTTT.

This chain joins TRBV7-6 and TRBJ2-7, with 13 positions matching TRBD2. The CDR3 sequence is 15 residues long. With V trimmed by 3 bases and J by 6 bases, 5 bases remained unmatched. In germline, CDR1 is SGHVS, CDR2 FNYEAQ. The CDR3 sequence is CASSLTSGGLGEQYF. The CDR3 coding sequence is TGTGCCAGCAGCTTGACTAGCGGGGGGTTAGGCGAGCAGTACTTC. The whole variable domain, remainder taken from reference TRBV7-6 and TRBJ2-7, is GAGVSQSPRYKVTKRGQDVALRCDPISGHVSLYWYRQALGQGPEFLTYFNYEAQQDKSGLPNDRFSAERPEGSISTLTIQRTEQRDSAMYRCASSLTSGGLGEQYFGPGTRLTVT.

CDR3 sequence (DNA): TGTGCCAGTACTGCCACAGGGGGCACTGAAGCTTTCTTT. Its translation is CASTATGGTEAFF. This chain joins TRBV19 and TRBJ1-1, with TRBD1 matching over 8 bases. Germline trimming cut 7 bases from V and 4 bases from J; bases unmatched to any gene: 5. CDR1 and CDR2 from the germline V gene are LNHDA and SQIVND (reference sequence). CDR3 length: 13 amino acids.

The V call is TRBV9, the J call TRBJ2-2, with D perhaps matching TRBD1 (6 bases). The V gene lost 4 bases and the J gene lost 4 bases, with 14 bases spanning the gap. The germline V gene has CDR1 SGDLS and CDR2 YYNGEE. The CDR3 has 15 residues. The CDR3 loop reads CASSQTGTSTGELFF. The DNA for the CDR3 is TGTGCCAGCAGCCAGACAGGTACTAGCACCGGGGAGCTGTTTTTT.

The chain employs TRBV2 and TRBJ1-5, with D hard to call. The V end lost 6 bases, the J end lost 9 bases, and 9 bases lay between the germline ends. Germline CDR1 reads SNHLY; CDR2 reads FYNNEI. The CDR3 contains 11 residues. This chain's CDR3 is CASSPAGPQHF. In DNA, the CDR3 is TGTGCCAGCAGCCCTGCCGGGCCCCAGCATTTT.

CDR3 sequence: CASSEGGLGTEAFF. CDR3 sequence (DNA): TGTGCCAGCAGTGAGGGGGGGTTGGGCACTGAAGCTTTCTTT. The chain combines TRBV25-1 with TRBJ1-1, with D possibly TRBD1 on 5 matching bases. V lost 3 bases to trimming and J lost 4 bases, with 12 bases between them. CDR1 and CDR2 (germline): MGHDK, SYGVNS. The CDR3 loop spans 14 amino acids.

The V call is TRBV12-3 or TRBV12-4, the J call TRBJ2-3; D is uncertain. V was trimmed by 6 bases and J by 8 bases, leaving 15 bases between them. This CDR3 has 13 residues. CDR3 residues: CASSSGRSGTQYF. The CDR3 DNA follows: TGTGCCAGCAGCTCCGGCCGGTCGGGTACGCAGTATTTT.